One T cell receptor beta chain is described in this entry. The antigen is not known. The data are from a study of blood T cells in healthy people across ages. On the study more broadly: With template switching, about one barcoded beta molecule was captured per two T cells. General observations from the study: A conclusive naive versus antigen-experienced comparison was prevented by the unsorted PBMCs. Roughly linear age-related decline in beta diversity appeared, significant by age around 42.

Combining a sample-barcoded 5' primer with a J-beta primer mix, a second PCR ran for roughly 6 to 11 cycles. Each CDR3 protein gets one entry after TCRdb re-called the 5' RACE reads with MiXCR. The sample consists of about 800,000 distinct CDR3 sequences, about three fifths of them appearing once. For every donor, a draw yielded around 9.4 milliliters of peripheral blood. Per germline, CDR1 LNHDA and CDR2 SQIVND (reference sequence). Germline trimming cut 7 bases from V and 0 bases from J; bases unmatched to any gene: 5. The CDR3 is 16 amino acids. The clonotype comes from a man aged 25-45 years in good health. The V gene is TRBV19, the J gene TRBJ2-6; 8 nucleotides match TRBD1. Sequenced material: blood. The CDR3 DNA is TGTGCCAGTAAGACAGGGGAACACTCTGGGGCCAACGTCCTGACTTTC. This translates into CASKTGEHSGANVLTF.